This TCR beta chain was profiled in a study of blood T cells in healthy people across ages (dated by TCRdb to about 2015). In terms of the full investigation: In model experiments, template switching captured roughly one uniquely barcoded TCR beta cDNA molecule for every two T cells. Age-related changes in TCR beta repertoire diversity were measured in the study by deep sequencing normalized with unique cDNA molecular identifiers. Two additional independent replicas of 1 million unique cDNA reads from the same blood draw were analyzed for two donors (one aged 18 to 30 and one aged 80 or older). Donors were grouped into four age groups: young (average roughly 15 years), middle-aged (about 40), aged (roughly 62) and long-lived (about 89). Donors of different ages were randomly distributed across sequencing lanes to avoid experimental bias.

Donors were 39 systemically healthy Caucasian individuals from Russia aged roughly 6 to 90 years. Around 10 milliliters of peripheral blood were collected from each donor into EDTA-treated Vacutainer tubes. Ficoll-Paque density-gradient centrifugation was used to isolate PBMCs, with at least 7 million per sample. Total RNA was extracted from PBMCs with Trizol reagent, with at least 5.5 micrograms obtained per sample. For every donor, an aliquot of PBMCs went through flow cytometry to measure the percentages of naive CD45RAhigh/CD27high T cells. Study-level results and caveats: Estimates of total diversity based on one million sequenced T cells were considered lower bounds and underestimates. Compared with the aged group, the long-lived group had more naive CD4+ T cells, fewer expanded clones and increased TCR diversity, a pattern suggesting age selection. There was a strong correlation between observed TCR beta diversity and the percentage of naive T cells measured by flow cytometry. Because the CMV infection status of the donors was unknown, age-related changes in expanded clonotypes may potentially have been confounded. Bulk unsorted PBMC profiling prevented conclusive comparison of naive and antigen-experienced compartments. Observed TCR beta diversity per million T cells fell roughly linearly with age, and a significant reduction was already apparent by age around 39.

Preparation of the library involved 5' RACE. These reads were obtained on an Illumina HiSeq 2500. A second PCR of about 6 to 12 cycles was run with a J-beta primer mix and a sample-barcoded 5' primer. Each TCR beta cDNA molecule received a unique molecular identifier from a template-switch 5' adaptor carrying 12 random nucleotides. Each sample yielded at least 2.5 million CDR3-containing paired-end reads. First-strand cDNA was synthesized from all RNA with the Mint cDNA synthesis kit, primed by a TRBC-specific oligonucleotide. After uracil-DNA glycosylase treatment, a first 18-cycle PCR used universal primers M1SS and BC2_uni_R on all cDNA. Per the original workflow: For normalization, 1 million high-quality reads were randomly selected from each sample, with every read carrying a distinct molecular identifier. Reads with shared molecular identifiers were discarded instead of being binned into consensus sequences. MiTCR, with a Q25 quality threshold and the strictest error-elimination algorithm, was used for CDR3 identification, clonotype clustering and error correction. A nonparametric unseen species model using Euler transformation provided a lower-bound estimate of total TCR beta diversity. The raw public data were reprocessed by TCRdb itself: fastp quality trimming at Q25, MiXCR clonotype calling, in-frame beta chains only. Each entry merges the rows of one CDR3 protein and shows their most common DNA and genes. TCRdb's processing, not the authors' own work, is the source of the V and J calls. Within this sample are some 640,000 distinct CDR3 sequences, with under 30% of them counted one time only. About a sixth of the sample lies in the top ten.

This clonotype has a handful of counts. No antigen is known for it. A much bigger clone sits one base away, suggesting this may be a read error. V ends up 2 bases short and J 11 bases short, with an unmatched junction base count of 15. The CDR3 runs 16 residues from the cysteine to the phenylalanine. CDR3 DNA is the only sequence kept; it has 48 bases, read in frame from the first base. Based on the germline V gene, the CDR1 and CDR2 sequences are MDHEN and SYDVKM. The chain is assembled from TRBV28 and TRBJ2-5; TRBD2 aligns with 9 central bases. Source material: blood. This receptor was identified in an elderly woman in good health. CDR3 reads: CASSLPLAGRNNEQYF. The nucleotides are TGTGCCAGCAGTTTACCTCTAGCGGGACGTAACAATGAGCAGTACTTC.